These 11 T cell receptor beta chains share one sample of origin, sequenced in a study of T cells in pancreatic ductal adenocarcinoma. Generated by immunoSEQ multiplex PCR, the TCRdb table keeps only in-frame clones and is missing some. The sample has about 11,000 clones, 80% to 90% seen once. No neoadjuvant therapy was given to the selected pancreatic ductal adenocarcinoma patients before their surgery. Material for sequencing was PBMCs. Receptor source: a human donor with pancreatic ductal adenocarcinoma.

The chain uses TRBV5-1 and TRBJ2-6, with 9 nucleotides matching TRBD1. J lost 2 bases, V lost 6 bases, and 12 bases had no gene match. The CDR3 is made up of 18 amino acids. Per germline, CDR1 SGHRS and CDR2 YFSETQ. The CDR3 here is CASIATGQGFTGANVLTF. In DNA, the CDR3 is TGCGCCAGCATCGCTACGGGACAGGGTTTTACTGGGGCCAACGTCCTGACTTTC.

The gene calls are TRBV2 and TRBJ2-2; D remains ambiguous. The germline CDR1 and CDR2 sequences are SNHLY and FYNNEI. Trimming removed 9 bases from V and 2 bases from J, with 10 bases in between. This CDR3 is 13 amino acids long. This chain's CDR3 is CARTGYNTGELFF. CDR3 sequence (DNA): TGTGCCAGAACTGGCTATAACACCGGGGAGCTGTTTTTT.

Only one count was recorded for this clone. The J gene is TRBJ2-7, the V gene TRBV19; D perhaps matches TRBD2 (5 bases). Trimming pared 3 bases from V and 6 bases from J, leaving 15 bases between. This CDR3 spans 14 amino acids. Germline V gene sequence: CDR1 LNHDA, CDR2 SQIVND (reference sequence). CDR3 sequence: CASSIGQDGGEQYF. The CDR3 coding sequence is TGTGCCAGTAGTATCGGGCAGGATGGAGGCGAGCAGTACTTC.

The chain employs TRBV6-1 and TRBJ2-6, with D hard to call. CDR3 length: 15 amino acids. Germline V lookup: CDR1 MNHNS, CDR2 SASEGT. V lost 4 bases and J lost 0, with 7 bases in between. CDR3: CASSGESSGANVLTF. The CDR3 DNA reads as TGTGCCAGCAGTGGAGAAAGCTCTGGGGCCAACGTCCTGACTTTC.

This chain uses TRBV5-1 with TRBJ2-3; TRBD1 might be the D (5 bases). The CDR3 covers 16 residues. Germline V CDR1 and CDR2: SGHRS, YFSETQ. Trimming took off 4 bases at V and 3 bases at J, with 18 bases between the two ends. This chain's CDR3 is CASSPTGWGRTDTQYF. The CDR3, as DNA: TGCGCCAGCAGCCCGACCGGGTGGGGCAGAACAGATACGCAGTATTTT. Combining the CDR3 with reference TRBV5-1 and TRBJ2-3 gives the whole variable domain KAGVTQTPRYLIKTRGQQVTLSCSPISGHRSVSWYQQTPGQGLQFLFEYFSETQRNKGNFPGRFSGRQFSNSRSEMNVSTLELGDSALYLCASSPTGWGRTDTQYFGPGTRLTVL.

The chain employs TRBV4-2 and TRBJ1-2; 8 bases map to TRBD1. J lost 4 bases, V lost 0 bases, and 4 bases had no gene match. The germline V gene has CDR1 LGHNA and CDR2 YNFKEQ. The CDR3 has 15 residues. The CDR3 protein is CASSQERTGSYGYTF. Written as DNA, the CDR3 is TGTGCCAGCAGCCAAGAAAGGACAGGGTCCTATGGCTACACCTTC.

CDR3 nucleotides: TGTGCCAGCAGACCGACTGGGGGCACCGGGGAGCTGTTTTTT. Protein sequence: CASRPTGGTGELFF. V is TRBV11-2 and J is TRBJ2-2; the D gene could be TRBD1 or TRBD2 (5 bases each). CDR1 is SGHAT and CDR2 is FQNNGV in the germline V gene. The CDR3 length is 14 residues. V lost 6 bases and J lost 4, with 12 bases in between.

J is TRBJ2-5 and V is TRBV19, with D hard to call. The CDR3 is 13 amino acids. V was shortened by 5 bases and J by 9 bases, with 16 bases between the two germline ends. CDR1 and CDR2 from the germline V gene are LNHDA and SQIVND (reference sequence). The CDR3: CASSSDPGEAQYF. The CDR3 coding sequence is TGTGCCAGTAGTTCGGACCCAGGCGAGGCCCAGTACTTC.

This clone has just a few counts. J is TRBJ2-7 and V is TRBV10-1, with TRBD2 as a possible D gene (5 bases). V shed 3 bases and J shed 3 bases, with 21 bases lying between them. From germline, CDR1 is WNHNN and CDR2 SYGVQD (reference sequence). This CDR3 comprises 17 residues. CDR3 protein: CASSEGPGNTGFYEQYF. Here the CDR3 DNA reads TGCGCCAGCAGTGAAGGCCCGGGTAATACGGGGTTCTACGAGCAGTACTTC.

The V call is TRBV7-6, the J call TRBJ2-7, with 8 bases identical to TRBD1. This CDR3 is built from 14 residues. The germline gives CDR1 SGHVS, CDR2 FNYEAQ. V gave up 5 bases and J gave up 3 bases; unmatched junction bases: 6. Here the CDR3 reads CASSQGAGIYEQYF. The DNA for the CDR3 is TGTGCCAGCAGCCAGGGGGCAGGGATCTACGAGCAGTACTTC.

CDR3 nucleotide sequence: TGTGCCAGCAGCGTCGACCCGGACGCACCGAATCAGCCCCAGCATTTT. Translating gives CASSVDPDAPNQPQHF. The V gene is TRBV9, the J gene TRBJ1-5; D uncertain. CDR1 and CDR2 from the germline V gene are SGDLS and YYNGEE. V was pared by 2 bases and J by 4 bases, with 16 bases between. This CDR3 has 16 amino acids.